These 9 T cell receptor beta chains came from one sample sequenced in a study of beta chain features in type 1 diabetes. Isolated RNA was reverse transcribed in full, so expressed TCRB transcripts were sequenced. The assay was immunoSEQ multiplex PCR, and TCRdb's table has in-frame clones only and misses some. The data hold approximately 170,000 clones, with approximately 9.1% observed a single time. Sequenced sample: central memory CD4+ T cells from blood. These TCRs come from a woman aged 18 to 35 in good health.

This clone was found a few times. The chain combines TRBV11-2 with TRBJ2-7; 7 nucleotides agree with TRBD1. The junction had 6 bases not matched to a gene; V was cut back by 5 bases and J by 5 bases. Germline V lookup: CDR1 SGHAT, CDR2 FQNNGV. CDR3 length: 13 amino acids. The CDR3 spells CASSPRQGDEQYF. CDR3 DNA: TGTGCCAGCAGCCCTAGACAGGGAGACGAGCAGTACTTC.

This clone was observed a few times. The chain couples TRBV7-3 to TRBJ2-5, with D possibly matching TRBD1 (6 bases). Trimming shortened V by 4 bases and J by 2 bases, and 8 bases separated the two germline ends. Germline V gene data show CDR1 as SGHTA and CDR2 as FQGTGA. This CDR3 region has 13 residues. CDR3 residues: CASSSTGQETQYF. The CDR3 DNA is TGTGCCAGCAGCTCCACAGGGCAAGAGACCCAGTACTTC.

This clone was picked up a small number of times. A read error may produce the germline difference seen at one junction end. CDR3 DNA sequence: TGTGCCATCAGTGAGCTTGACACCGGGGAGCTGTTTTTT. It codes for CAISELDTGELFF. J is TRBJ2-2 and V is TRBV6-6; D is unclear. Germline V gene sequence: CDR1 MNHNY, CDR2 SVGAGI (reference sequence). The CDR3 has 13 residues.

This clone has only a few counts. The rearrangement joins TRBV6-1 to TRBJ1-1; D not certain. Germline V gives CDR1 MNHNS, CDR2 SASEGT. This CDR3 spans 13 amino acids. Deletions cut 1 base from V and 8 bases from J, with 11 bases between. The CDR3 coding sequence is TGTGCCAGCAGTGAAGAGGTTCAGAGGGAAGCTTTCTTT. This encodes CASSEEVQREAFF.

A word on this clone: This specimen includes other DNA sequences encoding the same CDR3. The chain has TRBV10-3 and TRBJ2-3, with 10 bases aligning to TRBD2. Germline V gene sequence: CDR1 ENHRY, CDR2 SYGVKD. The V segment lost 3 bases and the J segment 3 bases; nucleotides outside the gene matches: 12. CDR3 length: 18 residues. As DNA, the CDR3 is TGTGCCATCAGTGAAGGAGCGGGGGGGCCCTTCGGAACAGATACGCAGTATTTT. Its protein is CAISEGAGGPFGTDTQYF.

The CDR3 region is CASSLKGAFYEQYF. The CDR3 nucleotides read TGTGCCAGCAGTTTAAAGGGGGCTTTCTACGAGCAGTACTTC. This chain uses TRBV27 with TRBJ2-7; 7 bases map to TRBD1. Germline-derived CDR1 and CDR2 are MNHEY and SMNVEV (reference sequence). CDR3 size: 14 residues. With 2 bases clipped from V and 3 bases from J, the junction kept 4 bases outside the gene matches.

This clone has more than one count but fewer than ten. The chain employs TRBV27 and TRBJ2-7; 9 positions match TRBD2. J was trimmed by 0 bases and V by 2 bases; bases with no gene match: 2. This CDR3 has 15 residues. Germline V gene data show CDR1 as MNHEY and CDR2 as SMNVEV (reference sequence). CDR3 in amino acids: CASSLVSGSSYEQYF. As DNA, the CDR3 is TGTGCCAGCAGTTTAGTTAGCGGGAGCTCCTACGAGCAGTACTTC.

This clone was seen more than once but under ten times. The chain couples TRBV6-5 to TRBJ1-1; 10 bases are a match to TRBD1. The CDR3 has 11 residues. From germline, CDR1 is MNHEY and CDR2 SVGAGI. Trimming at V came to 6 bases and at J to 10 bases, leaving 2 bases not matched to a gene. The CDR3 DNA follows: TGTGCCAGCAGACGGACAGGGGGAGCTTTCTTT. It encodes CASRRTGGAFF.

The table lists this clone with a few counts. The chain joins TRBV20-1 to TRBJ1-2; the D is unclear. Germline V gene data show CDR1 as DFQATT and CDR2 as SNEGSKA (reference sequence). V shed 4 bases and J shed 6 bases, with 6 bases lying between them. The CDR3 sequence is 10 residues long. Here the CDR3 reads CSANSNGYTF. The CDR3 DNA reads as TGCAGTGCTAACTCAAATGGCTACACCTTC.